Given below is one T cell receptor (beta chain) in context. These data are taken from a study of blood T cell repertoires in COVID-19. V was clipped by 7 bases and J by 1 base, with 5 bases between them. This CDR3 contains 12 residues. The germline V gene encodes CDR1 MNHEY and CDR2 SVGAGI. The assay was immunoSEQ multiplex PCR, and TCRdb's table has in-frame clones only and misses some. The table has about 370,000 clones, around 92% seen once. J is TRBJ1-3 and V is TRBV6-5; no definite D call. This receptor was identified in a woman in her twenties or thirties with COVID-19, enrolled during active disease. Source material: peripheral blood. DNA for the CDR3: TGTGCCAGCAATAAATCTGGAAACACCATATATTTT. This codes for CASNKSGNTIYF.